One and the same sample provided the 4 T cell receptor beta chains below, sequenced in a study of cytomegalovirus exposure and HLA in healthy donors. PCR involved 60 Vbeta and 13 Jbeta primers. The method was immunoSEQ multiplex PCR; TCRdb's version includes in-frame clones alone and lacks a portion of them. This sample carries more than 150,000 clones, about 90% of them seen once, and the ten largest clones take roughly 0.24%. The material sequenced was PBMCs. The origin of the receptors is a girl under three years old in good health and CMV-seronegative.

This chain connects TRBV30 to TRBJ1-4; D remains ambiguous. Per the germline V gene, CDR1 is GTSNPN and CDR2 is SVGIG (reference sequence). V gave up 2 bases and J gave up 3 bases, with 13 bases separating them. This CDR3 has 15 residues. This CDR3 reads CAWSRAGASNEKLFF. The CDR3 DNA reads TGTGCCTGGAGTAGGGCGGGAGCCTCTAATGAAAAACTGTTTTTT. Filled out from reference TRBV30 and TRBJ1-4, the complete variable domain reads SQTIHQWPATLVQPVGSPLSLECTVEGTSNPNLYWYRQAAGRGLQLLFYSVGIGQISSEVPQNLSASRPQDRQFILSSKKLLLSDSGFYLCAWSRAGASNEKLFFGSGTQLSVL.

The chain has TRBV25-1 and TRBJ2-3; 9 bases agree with TRBD2. The CDR3 length is 17 residues. V was pared by 6 bases and J by 2 bases, with 12 bases of the junction left unmatched. The germline CDR1 and CDR2 sequences are MGHDK and SYGVNS. The DNA for the CDR3 is TGTGCCAGCAGAACGACTAGCGGACGGTACCACACAGATACGCAGTATTTT. Translating it yields CASRTTSGRYHTDTQYF.

To note about this clone: One end of the junction is discordant with germline, which a read error may explain. This sequence joins TRBV7-9 and TRBJ1-1, with D possibly being TRBD1 (6 bases). Germline CDR1 SEHNR, CDR2 FQNEAQ (reference sequence). The CDR3 has 15 amino acids. CDR3 region: CSSSSQRTVNTEAFF. CDR3 sequence (DNA): TGTTCCAGCAGCTCGCAACGGACAGTGAACACTGAAGCTTTCTTT.

J is TRBJ2-6 and V is TRBV4-2; 10 nucleotides line up with TRBD1. The CDR3 totals 18 residues. Germline trimming cut 4 bases from V and 1 base from J; bases unmatched to any gene: 7. Germline loops: CDR1 LGHNA, CDR2 YNFKEQ. The CDR3 protein is CASSRPGQGFSGANVLTF. The CDR3 coding sequence is TGTGCCAGCAGCCGACCGGGACAGGGGTTTTCTGGGGCCAACGTCCTGACTTTC.